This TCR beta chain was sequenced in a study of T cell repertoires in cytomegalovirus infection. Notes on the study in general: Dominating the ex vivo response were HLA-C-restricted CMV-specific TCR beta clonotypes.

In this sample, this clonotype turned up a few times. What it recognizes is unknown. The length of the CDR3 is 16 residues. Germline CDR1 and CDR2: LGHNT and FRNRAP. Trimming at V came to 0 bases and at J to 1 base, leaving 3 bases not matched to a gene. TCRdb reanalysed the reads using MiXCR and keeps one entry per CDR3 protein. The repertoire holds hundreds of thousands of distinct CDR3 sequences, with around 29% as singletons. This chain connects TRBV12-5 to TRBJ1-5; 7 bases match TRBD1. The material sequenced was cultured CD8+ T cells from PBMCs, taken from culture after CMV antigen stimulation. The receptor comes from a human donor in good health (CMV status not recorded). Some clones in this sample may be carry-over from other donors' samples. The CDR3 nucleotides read TGTGCTAGTGGTTTGGTGACAGGGCTAAGCAATCAGCCCCAGCATTTT. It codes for CASGLVTGLSNQPQHF.